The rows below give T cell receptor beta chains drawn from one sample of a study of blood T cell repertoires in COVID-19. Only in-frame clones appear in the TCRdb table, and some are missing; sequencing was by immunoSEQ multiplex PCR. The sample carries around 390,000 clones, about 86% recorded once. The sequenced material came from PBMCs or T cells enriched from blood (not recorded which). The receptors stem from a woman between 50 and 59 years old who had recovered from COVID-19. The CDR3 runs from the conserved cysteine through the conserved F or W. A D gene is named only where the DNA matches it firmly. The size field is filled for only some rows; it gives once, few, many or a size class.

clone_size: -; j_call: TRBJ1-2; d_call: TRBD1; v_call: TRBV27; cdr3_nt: TGTGCCAGCAGGCCGGCGGACAGGGGAGGTGGCTACACCTTC; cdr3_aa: CASRPADRGGGYTF
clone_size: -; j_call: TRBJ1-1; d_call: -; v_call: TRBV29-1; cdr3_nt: TGCAGCGTTGAAGGTCAGGACACTGAAGCTTTCTTT; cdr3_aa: CSVEGQDTEAFF
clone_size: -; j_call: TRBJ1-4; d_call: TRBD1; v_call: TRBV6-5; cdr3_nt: TGTGCCAGCAGGGACAGGGTAGGAAAACTGTTTTTT; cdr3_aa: CASRDRVGKLFF
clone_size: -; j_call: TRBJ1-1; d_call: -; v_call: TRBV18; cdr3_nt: TGTGCCAGCTCGGAACAGGACAACACTGAAGCTTTCTTT; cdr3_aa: CASSEQDNTEAFF
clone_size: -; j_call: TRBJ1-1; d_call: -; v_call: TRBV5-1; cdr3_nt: TGCGCCAGCAGCTCCCGGGACACCACTCGGGCTTTCTTT; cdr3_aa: CASSSRDTTRAFF
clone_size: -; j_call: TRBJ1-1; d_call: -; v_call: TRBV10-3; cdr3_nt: TGTGCCATCAGCCCTCAGGGATATGACACTGAAGCTTTCTTT; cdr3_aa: CAISPQGYDTEAFF
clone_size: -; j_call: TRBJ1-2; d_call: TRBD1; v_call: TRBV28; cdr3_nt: TGTGCCAGCCTACAGGGGCAACTAAACTATGGCTACACCTTC; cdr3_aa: CASLQGQLNYGYTF
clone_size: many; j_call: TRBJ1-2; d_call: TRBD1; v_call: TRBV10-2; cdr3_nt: TGCGCCAGCAGAGGGACAGGGGGTGACAACTTC; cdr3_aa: CASRGTGGDNF
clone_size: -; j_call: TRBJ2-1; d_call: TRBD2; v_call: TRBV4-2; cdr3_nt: TGTGCCAGCAGCCAAGATGGCGGGGGAGGCTTTACCTACAATGAGCAGTTCTTC; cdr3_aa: CASSQDGGGGFTYNEQFF
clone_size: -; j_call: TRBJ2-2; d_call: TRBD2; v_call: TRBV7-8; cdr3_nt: TGTGCCATTGTGGGTAGCGGGGTAATCGGGGAGCTGTTTTTT; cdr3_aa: CAIVGSGVIGELFF
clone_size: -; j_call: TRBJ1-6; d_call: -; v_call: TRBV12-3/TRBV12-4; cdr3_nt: TGTGCCAGCAGTTTGGGGGAGGGTTCACCCCTCCACTTT; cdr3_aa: CASSLGEGSPLHF
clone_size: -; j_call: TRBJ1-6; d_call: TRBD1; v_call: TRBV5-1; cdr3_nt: TGCGCCAGCAGCTTGGCCTCGGACAGGGGTTTACCCCTCCACTTT; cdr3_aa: CASSLASDRGLPLHF
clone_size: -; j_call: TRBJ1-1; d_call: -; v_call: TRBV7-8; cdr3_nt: TGTGCCAGCAGCCATGGGGCGGGGGGCCCTGAAGCTTTCTTT; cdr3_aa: CASSHGAGGPEAFF
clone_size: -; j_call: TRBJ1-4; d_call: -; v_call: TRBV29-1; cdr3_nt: TGCAGCGCCCCTCGGGAAAAACTGTTTTTT; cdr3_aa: CSAPREKLFF
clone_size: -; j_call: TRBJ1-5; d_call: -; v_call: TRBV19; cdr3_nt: TGTGCCAGTAGTTGGATCGACCGGCTAGATCAGCCCCAGCATTTT; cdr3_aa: CASSWIDRLDQPQHF
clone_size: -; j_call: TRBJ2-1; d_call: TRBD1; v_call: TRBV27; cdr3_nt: TGTGCCAGCAGTCCACGGGACAGAAAATACAATGAGCAGTTCTTC; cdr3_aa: CASSPRDRKYNEQFF
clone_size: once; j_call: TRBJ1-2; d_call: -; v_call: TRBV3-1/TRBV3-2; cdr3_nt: TGTGCCAGCAGCCAAGAGTTAAGGGGCCCATTGGATGGCTACACCTTC; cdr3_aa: CASSQELRGPLDGYTF
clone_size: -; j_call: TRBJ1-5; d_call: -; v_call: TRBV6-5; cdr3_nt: TGTGCCAGCAGTCTGATGGGGGGGAATCAGCCCCAGCATTTT; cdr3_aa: CASSLMGGNQPQHF
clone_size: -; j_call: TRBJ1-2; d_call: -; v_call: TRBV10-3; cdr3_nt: TGTGCCATCAGTCCCGACCGCGGCGGCTACACCTTC; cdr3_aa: CAISPDRGGYTF
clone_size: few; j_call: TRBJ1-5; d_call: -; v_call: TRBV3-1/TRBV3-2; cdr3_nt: TGTGCCAGCAGCCAAGGAGCCCTACTCCTATCGGCCCAGCATTTT; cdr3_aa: CASSQGALLLSAQHF
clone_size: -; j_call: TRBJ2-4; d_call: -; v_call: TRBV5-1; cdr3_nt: TGCGCCAGCAGCTTGGGGGGTCAGGGTACCATTCAGTACTTC; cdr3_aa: CASSLGGQGTIQYF
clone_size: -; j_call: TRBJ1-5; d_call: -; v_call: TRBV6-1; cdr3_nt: TGTGCCAGCAGTGAAATGGGCGCGTTTCAGCCCCAGCATTTT; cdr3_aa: CASSEMGAFQPQHF